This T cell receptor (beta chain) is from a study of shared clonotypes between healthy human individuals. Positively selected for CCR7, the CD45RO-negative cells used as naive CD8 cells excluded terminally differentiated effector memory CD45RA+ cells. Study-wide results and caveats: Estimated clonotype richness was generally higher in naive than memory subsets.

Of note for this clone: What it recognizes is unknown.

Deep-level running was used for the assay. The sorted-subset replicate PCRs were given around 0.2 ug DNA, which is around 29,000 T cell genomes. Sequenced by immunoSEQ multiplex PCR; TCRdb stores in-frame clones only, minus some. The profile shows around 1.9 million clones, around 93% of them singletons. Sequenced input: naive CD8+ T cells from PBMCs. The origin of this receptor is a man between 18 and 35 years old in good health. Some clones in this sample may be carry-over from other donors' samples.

CDR3 amino acids: CASSFVGSPHEQYF. CDR3 coding DNA: TGTGCCAGCAGTTTCGTCGGGAGTCCCCACGAGCAGTACTTC. The chain uses TRBV27 and TRBJ2-7; D may be TRBD2 (6 bases). This CDR3 has 14 residues. V was trimmed by 3 bases and J by 5 bases, leaving 14 bases between them. Per germline, CDR1 MNHEY and CDR2 SMNVEV (reference sequence).